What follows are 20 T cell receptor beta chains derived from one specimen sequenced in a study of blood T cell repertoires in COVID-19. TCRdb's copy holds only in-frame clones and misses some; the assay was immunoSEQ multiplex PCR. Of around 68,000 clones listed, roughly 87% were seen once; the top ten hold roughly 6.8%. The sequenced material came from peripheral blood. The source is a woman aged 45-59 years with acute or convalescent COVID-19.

CDR3 in DNA: TGTGCCAGCAGCTTAGCGTGGCGAACGGGACAGGGCTACAATGAGCAGTTCTTC. Protein product: CASSLAWRTGQGYNEQFF. The gene calls are TRBV7-6 and TRBJ2-1; 9 nucleotides agree with TRBD1. The V gene end was trimmed by 0 bases and the J gene end by 3 bases; junction bases not matched to a gene: 9. Per the germline V gene, CDR1 is SGHVS and CDR2 is FNYEAQ. The CDR3 spans 18 residues.

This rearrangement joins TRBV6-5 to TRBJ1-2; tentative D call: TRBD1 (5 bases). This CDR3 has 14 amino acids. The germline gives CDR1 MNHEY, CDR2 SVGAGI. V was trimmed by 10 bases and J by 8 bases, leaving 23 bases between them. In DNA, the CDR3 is TGTGCCACCCACTATCGGGGGAGGGAAGGCGGCTACACCTTC. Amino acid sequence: CATHYRGREGGYTF.

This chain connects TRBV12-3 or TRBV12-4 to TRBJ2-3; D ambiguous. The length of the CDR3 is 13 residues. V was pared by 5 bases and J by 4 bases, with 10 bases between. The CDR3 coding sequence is TGTGCCAGCAGTCCCTCGAGAGCAGATACGCAGTATTTT. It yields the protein CASSPSRADTQYF.

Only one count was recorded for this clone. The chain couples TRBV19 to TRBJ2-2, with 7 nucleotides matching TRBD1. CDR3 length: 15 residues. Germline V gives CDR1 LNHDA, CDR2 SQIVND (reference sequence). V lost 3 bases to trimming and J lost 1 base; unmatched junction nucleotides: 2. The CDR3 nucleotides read TGTGCCAGTAGTATCACAGGGGTGAACACCGGGGAGCTGTTTTTT. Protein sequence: CASSITGVNTGELFF.

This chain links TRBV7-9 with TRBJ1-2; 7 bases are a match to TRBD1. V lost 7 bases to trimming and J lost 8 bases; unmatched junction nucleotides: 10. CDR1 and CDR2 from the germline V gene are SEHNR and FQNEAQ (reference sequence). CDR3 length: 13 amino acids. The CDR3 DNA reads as TGTGCCAGCACCGGAGGGGGCCCGGGAGGCTACACCTTC. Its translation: CASTGGGPGGYTF.

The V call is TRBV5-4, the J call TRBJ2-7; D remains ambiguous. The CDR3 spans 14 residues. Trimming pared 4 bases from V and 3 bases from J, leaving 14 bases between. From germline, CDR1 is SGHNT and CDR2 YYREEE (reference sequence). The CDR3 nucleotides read TGTGCCAGCAGCCCGACCCCTGACTTCTACGAGCAGTACTTC. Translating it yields CASSPTPDFYEQYF.

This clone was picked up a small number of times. The CDR3 spells CASSKSVTGGTRNTIYF. The CDR3 nucleotides read TGTGCCAGCAGCAAATCGGTGACAGGGGGTACTAGAAACACCATATATTTT. V gene TRBV21-1 combines with J gene TRBJ1-3; the table's D call of TRBD1 was not tested on the DNA. TRBV21-1 corresponds to a pseudogene. The CDR3 runs to 17 residues.

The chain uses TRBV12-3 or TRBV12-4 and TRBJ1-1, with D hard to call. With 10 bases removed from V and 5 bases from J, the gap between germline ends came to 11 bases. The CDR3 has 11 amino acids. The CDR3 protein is CATRGGTEAFF. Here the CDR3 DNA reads TGTGCCACTCGAGGAGGGACTGAAGCTTTCTTT.

The CDR3 loop is CASSLDVRANNYGYTF. The CDR3 nucleotides read TGTGCCAGCAGCTTAGATGTCAGAGCGAATAACTATGGCTACACCTTC. V and J are TRBV7-9 and TRBJ1-2; D not resolved. This CDR3 comprises 16 residues. Trimming took 1 base from V and 1 from J, leaving 13 bases between them. In germline, CDR1 is SEHNR, CDR2 FQNEAQ (reference sequence).

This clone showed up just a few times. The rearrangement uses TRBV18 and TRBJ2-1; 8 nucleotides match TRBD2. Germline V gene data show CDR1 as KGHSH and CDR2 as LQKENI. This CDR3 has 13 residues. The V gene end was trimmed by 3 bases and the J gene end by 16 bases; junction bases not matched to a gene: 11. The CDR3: CASSPEFGTRAFF. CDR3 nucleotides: TGTGCCAGCTCACCGGAATTCGGGACTAGGGCCTTCTTC.

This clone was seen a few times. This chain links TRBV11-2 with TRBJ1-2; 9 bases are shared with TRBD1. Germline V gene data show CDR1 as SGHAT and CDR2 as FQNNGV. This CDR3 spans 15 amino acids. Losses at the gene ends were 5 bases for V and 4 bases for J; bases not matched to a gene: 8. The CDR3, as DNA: TGTGCCAGCAGCCCAGCCGGGACAGGGACCTATGGCTACACCTTC. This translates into CASSPAGTGTYGYTF.

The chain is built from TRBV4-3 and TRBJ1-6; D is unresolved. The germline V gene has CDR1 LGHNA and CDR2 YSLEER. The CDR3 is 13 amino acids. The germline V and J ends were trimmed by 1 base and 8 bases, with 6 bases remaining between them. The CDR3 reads CASSQVVDSPLHF. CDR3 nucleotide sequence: TGCGCCAGCAGCCAAGTGGTAGATTCACCCCTCCACTTT.

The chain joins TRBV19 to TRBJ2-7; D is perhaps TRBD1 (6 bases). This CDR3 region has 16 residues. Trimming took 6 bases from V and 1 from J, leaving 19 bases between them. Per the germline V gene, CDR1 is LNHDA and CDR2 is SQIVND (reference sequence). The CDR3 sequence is CASSHRGLRGSYEQYF. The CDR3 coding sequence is TGTGCCAGTAGCCATCGAGGGCTAAGGGGGTCCTACGAGCAGTACTTC.

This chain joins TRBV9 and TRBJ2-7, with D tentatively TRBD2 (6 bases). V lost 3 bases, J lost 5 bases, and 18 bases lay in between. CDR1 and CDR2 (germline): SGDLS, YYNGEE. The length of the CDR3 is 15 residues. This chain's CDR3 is CASSEGLRRKDEQYF. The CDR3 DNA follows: TGTGCCAGCAGCGAGGGACTTCGCCGTAAGGACGAGCAGTACTTC.

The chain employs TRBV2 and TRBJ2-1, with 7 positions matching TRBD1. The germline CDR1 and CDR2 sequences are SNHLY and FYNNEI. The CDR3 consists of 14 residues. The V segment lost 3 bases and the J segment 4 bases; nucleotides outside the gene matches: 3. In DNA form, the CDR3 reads TGTGCCAGCAGTGACCAGGACAGGTACAATGAGCAGTTCTTC. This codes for CASSDQDRYNEQFF.

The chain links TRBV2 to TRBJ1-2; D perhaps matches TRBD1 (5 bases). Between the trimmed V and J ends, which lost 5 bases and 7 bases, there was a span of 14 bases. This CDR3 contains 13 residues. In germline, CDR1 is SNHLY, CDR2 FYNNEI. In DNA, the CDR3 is TGTGCCAGCAGTAGGACACTGACGGGTGGCTACACCTTC. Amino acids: CASSRTLTGGYTF.

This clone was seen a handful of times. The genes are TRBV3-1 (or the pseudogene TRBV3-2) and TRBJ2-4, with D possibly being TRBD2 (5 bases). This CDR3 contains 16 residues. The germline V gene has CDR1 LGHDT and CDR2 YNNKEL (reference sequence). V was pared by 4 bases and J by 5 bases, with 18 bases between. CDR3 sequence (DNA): TGTGCCAGCAGCCCCCCTCCGGCCAGCGGACAAAACATTCAGTACTTC. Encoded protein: CASSPPPASGQNIQYF.

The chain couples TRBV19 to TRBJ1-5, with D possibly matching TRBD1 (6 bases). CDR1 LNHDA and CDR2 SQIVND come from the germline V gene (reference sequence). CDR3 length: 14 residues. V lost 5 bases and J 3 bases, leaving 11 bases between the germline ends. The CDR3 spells CASSLTGLNQPQHF. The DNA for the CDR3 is TGTGCCAGTAGTTTGACAGGCCTCAATCAGCCCCAGCATTTT.

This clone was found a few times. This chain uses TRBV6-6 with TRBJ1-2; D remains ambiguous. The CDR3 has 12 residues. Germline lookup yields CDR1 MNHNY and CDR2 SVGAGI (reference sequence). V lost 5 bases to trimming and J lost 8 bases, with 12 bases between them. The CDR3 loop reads CASSDWTGGYTF. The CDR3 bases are TGTGCCAGCAGTGACTGGACGGGGGGCTACACCTTC.

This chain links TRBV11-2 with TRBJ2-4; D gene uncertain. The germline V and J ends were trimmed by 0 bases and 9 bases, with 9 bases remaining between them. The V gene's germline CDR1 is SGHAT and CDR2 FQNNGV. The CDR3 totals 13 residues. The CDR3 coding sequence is TGTGCCAGCAGCTTAGATCATCCCGGCATTCAGTACTTC. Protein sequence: CASSLDHPGIQYF.